This entry lists 8 T cell receptor beta chains sequenced from one sample in a study of blood T cells in healthy people across ages. A J-beta primer mix and a sample-barcoded 5' primer were used in a second PCR of roughly 6 to 11 cycles. TCRdb re-analysed the 5' RACE reads in MiXCR, keeping a single row per CDR3 protein. The sample has over a million distinct CDR3 sequences, around two fifths seen once. The sequencing sample was made of blood. These receptor sequences come from a woman younger than 30 in good health.

The chain is built from TRBV10-3 and TRBJ1-1; a possible D gene is TRBD1 (6 bases). Trimming cost V 10 bases and J 0 bases, with 12 bases left between them. The CDR3 is made up of 13 amino acids. Germline CDR1 and CDR2: ENHRY and SYGVKD. CDR3 DNA sequence: TGTGCCACCAGGGAGGGGGTGAACACTGAAGCTTTCTTT. Protein: CATREGVNTEAFF.

The chain couples TRBV5-1 to TRBJ1-1; 9 bases fit TRBD1. Germline trimming cut 5 bases from V and 4 bases from J; bases unmatched to any gene: 6. This CDR3 is built from 14 residues. Germline V gene data show CDR1 as SGHRS and CDR2 as YFSETQ. The CDR3 DNA sequence: TGCGCCAGCAGACCCGGGACAGGGACCACTGAAGCTTTCTTT. It encodes CASRPGTGTTEAFF.

As concerns this clonotype: Possible read error: a much larger clone is one base away. The chain recombines TRBV12-3 or TRBV12-4 with TRBJ2-3; D perhaps matches TRBD2 (5 bases). This CDR3 has 14 amino acids. V gave up 2 bases and J gave up 4 bases, with 10 bases separating them. Written as DNA, the CDR3 is TGTGCCAGCAGTTTAAGGGAGTTCGCAGATACGCAGTATTTT. Translating it yields CASSLREFADTQYF.

The chain joins TRBV5-4 to TRBJ2-1; the match to TRBD2 covers 8 bases. V gave up 0 bases and J gave up 2 bases; unmatched junction bases: 1. CDR3 length equals 15 residues. Germline values: CDR1 SGHNT, CDR2 YYREEE (reference sequence). Written as DNA, the CDR3 is TGTGCCAGCAGCTTGGAACTAGCGGCCTACAATGAGCAGTTCTTC. This translates into CASSLELAAYNEQFF.

The rearrangement uses TRBV20-1 and TRBJ2-3, with TRBD1 matching over 10 bases. The CDR3 extends over 14 amino acids. Germline CDR1 and CDR2: DFQATT and SNEGSKA (reference sequence). The V gene end was trimmed by 5 bases and the J gene end by 3 bases; junction bases not matched to a gene: 5. This CDR3 is CSAPGQGTTDTQYF. CDR3 nucleotides: TGCAGTGCTCCGGGACAGGGGACTACAGATACGCAGTATTTT.

This rearrangement joins TRBV11-2 to TRBJ2-7; D uncertain. CDR1 is SGHAT and CDR2 is FQNNGV in the germline V gene. The CDR3 loop spans 14 amino acids. V lost 1 base, J lost 3 bases, and 10 bases lay in between. CDR3 residues: CASSLVLLGYEQYF. The CDR3, as DNA: TGTGCCAGCAGCTTAGTTTTGTTAGGCTACGAGCAGTACTTC.

This clonotype showed up just a few times. J is TRBJ2-1 and V is TRBV12-3 or TRBV12-4; the match to TRBD2 covers 10 bases. V lost 7 bases to trimming and J lost 8 bases; unmatched junction nucleotides: 14. CDR3 length: 16 residues. The CDR3 nucleotides read TGTGCCAGCATCCCCCAAGGAGGGCTAGCGGGAGATGAGCAGTTCTTC. The encoded protein is CASIPQGGLAGDEQFF.

Notes on this clonotype: One end of the junction does not line up with germline, which may come from a read error. The gene calls are TRBV20-1 and TRBJ2-3; 11 bases agree with TRBD1. Looked up from germline, CDR1 is DFQATT and CDR2 is SNEGSKA (reference sequence). CDR3 size: 15 residues. CDR3 DNA sequence: TGCAGTGCCCCCCTCGGGACAGGGGGGCCAGATGCGCAGTATTTT. Residues: CSAPLGTGGPDAQYF.